What follows are 24 T cell receptor beta chains derived from one specimen sequenced in a study of cytomegalovirus exposure and HLA in healthy donors (TCRdb year 2017). Libraries came from the immunoSEQ multiplex PCR assay. The multiplex PCR relied on a mix of 60 forward primers for TCR Vbeta segments and 13 reverse primers for TCR Jbeta segments. Sourced from immuneACCESS, this table was stored by TCRdb with only in-frame sequences that have V and J called. A share of the clones is absent; for the studies checked, an unresolved V gene accounts for under half, and the remainder has no known explanation. This sample comprises about 99,000 clones, roughly 72% of them detected only once. 5% to 6.5% of the sample is in the top ten clones. Sequencing used PBMCs. Receptors were obtained from a woman younger than 30 in good health and CMV-seropositive.

The sample holds a few counts of this clone. V usage is TRBV11-3 and J usage is TRBJ1-1, with D possibly matching TRBD1 (5 bases). The CDR3 has 15 amino acids. The V gene lost 5 bases and the J gene lost 1 base, with 14 bases spanning the gap. The germline CDR1 and CDR2 sequences are SGHNT and YENEEA. The CDR3 bases are TGTGCCAGCAGCGCTATAGAAGGACAGAACACTGAAGCTTTCTTT. Amino acids: CASSAIEGQNTEAFF.

The rearrangement uses TRBV5-1 and TRBJ2-7; 8 bases align to TRBD2. J lost 7 bases, V lost 0 bases, and 9 bases had no gene match. Per germline, CDR1 SGHRS and CDR2 YFSETQ. The CDR3 consists of 15 residues. This CDR3 reads CASSLVAGPGYEQYF. CDR3 nucleotide sequence: TGCGCCAGCAGCTTGGTAGCGGGACCGGGCTATGAGCAGTACTTC.

The CDR3 region is CASSLESGGQPQHF. The CDR3 DNA follows: TGCGCCAGCAGCTTGGAGTCAGGAGGGCAGCCCCAGCATTTT. The rearrangement uses TRBV5-1 and TRBJ1-5, with D unresolved. Between the trimmed V and J ends, which lost 0 bases and 7 bases, there was a span of 11 bases. CDR1 and CDR2 (germline): SGHRS, YFSETQ. This CDR3 comprises 14 residues.

This clone appeared a single time. V is TRBV30 and J is TRBJ2-2; 11 bases align to TRBD1. Germline values: CDR1 GTSNPN, CDR2 SVGIG (reference sequence). This CDR3 region has 16 residues. The J segment lost 5 bases and the V segment lost 1 base, leaving 6 bases of the junction unmatched. The CDR3 region has the DNA TGTGCCTGGAGTGGAAAAGGGACAGGGGGTACCGGGGAGCTGTTTTTT. Protein sequence: CAWSGKGTGGTGELFF.

The rearrangement links TRBV13 to TRBJ1-1; D uncertain. V was clipped by 4 bases and J by 6 bases, with 12 bases between them. Germline CDR1 and CDR2: PRHDT and FYEKMQ (reference sequence). This CDR3 is 13 amino acids long. CDR3: CASSSQNRAEAFF. CDR3 coding DNA: TGTGCCAGCAGCTCTCAGAACCGGGCTGAAGCTTTCTTT. The full variable domain, in which reference TRBV13 and TRBJ1-1 provide the parts outside the CDR3, is AAGVIQSPRHLIKEKRETATLKCYPIPRHDTVYWYQQGPGQDPQFLISFYEKMQSDKGSIPDRFSAQQFSDYHSELNMSSLELGDSALYFCASSSQNRAEAFFGQGTRLTVV.

Only a few counts were recorded for this clone. This chain connects TRBV28 to TRBJ2-1, with a tentative D call TRBD1 (6 bases). This CDR3 region has 13 residues. CDR1 is MDHEN and CDR2 is SYDVKM in the germline V gene. Trimming cost V 6 bases and J 6 bases, with 12 bases left between them. CDR3 sequence reads: CASRPTGSNEQFF. The CDR3 region has the DNA TGTGCCAGCAGACCAACAGGGAGCAATGAGCAGTTCTTC.

The V call is TRBV11-3, the J call TRBJ2-3; 8 positions match TRBD2. V was pared by 5 bases and J by 2 bases, with 9 bases of the junction left unmatched. The length of the CDR3 is 16 residues. The V gene's germline CDR1 is SGHNT and CDR2 YENEEA. The chain's CDR3 is CASSPGAGENTDTQYF. CDR3 nucleotide sequence: TGTGCCAGCAGCCCCGGAGCGGGGGAAAACACAGATACGCAGTATTTT.

This clone was detected once. J is TRBJ1-2 and V is TRBV2; D call uncertain. In germline, CDR1 is SNHLY, CDR2 FYNNEI. The CDR3 loop spans 13 amino acids. V was cut by 4 bases and J by 4 bases, with 10 bases left in between. Here the CDR3 reads CASSASEFYGYTF. In DNA form, the CDR3 reads TGTGCCAGCAGTGCCAGCGAGTTCTATGGCTACACCTTC.

This clone was counted a few times. The CDR3 sequence: CASSVAGGPYRNEQFF. The CDR3 nucleotides read TGTGCCAGCAGTGTAGCGGGAGGGCCATATCGCAATGAGCAGTTCTTC. The chain links TRBV6-1 to TRBJ2-1; TRBD2 aligns across 11 bases. The ends lost 4 bases at V and 6 bases at J; junction bases unmatched: 8. The CDR3 consists of 16 residues. Germline V gene lookup returns CDR1 MNHNS and CDR2 SASEGT.

The chain is built from TRBV29-1 and TRBJ1-1, with 8 bases aligning to TRBD1. The CDR3 has 11 residues. V was clipped by 8 bases and J by 5 bases; unmatched bases: 4. Germline V CDR1 and CDR2: SQVTM, ANQGSEA. The CDR3 sequence is CSTGQGTEAFF. For the CDR3, the DNA is TGCAGCACAGGACAGGGAACTGAAGCTTTCTTT.

Details on this clone: Since no conserved phenylalanine or tryptophan closes the CDR3, a read error is the likely cause. The CDR3 sequence is CAWSRGHSNQPQHV. CDR3 DNA sequence: TGTGCCTGGAGTAGGGGGCATAGCAATCAGCCCCAGCATGTT. The V and J genes are TRBV30 and TRBJ1-5, with 7 bases that match TRBD1. Germline V CDR1 and CDR2: GTSNPN, SVGIG (reference sequence). Trimming took 2 bases from V and 0 from J; bases not matched to a gene: 1. This CDR3 is built from 14 residues.

The sample holds a few counts of this clone. This chain joins TRBV4-1 and TRBJ2-7, with D perhaps matching TRBD1 (5 bases). Germline lookup yields CDR1 MGHRA and CDR2 YSYEKL. V gave up 4 bases and J gave up 0 bases, with 13 bases separating them. CDR3 length: 15 residues. The CDR3 DNA sequence: TGCGCCAGCAGCCTAGGGGTGAAGAGCTCCTACGAGCAGTACTTC. Translating it yields CASSLGVKSSYEQYF.

The V and J genes are TRBV28 and TRBJ1-3, with a possible D match to TRBD1 (5 bases). Germline CDR1 is MDHEN and CDR2 is SYDVKM. V gave up 7 bases and J gave up 4 bases, with 17 bases separating them. The CDR3 loop spans 15 amino acids. The CDR3 reads CASTSGGSEGNTIYF. Here the CDR3 DNA reads TGTGCCAGCACCAGCGGGGGGAGTGAGGGAAACACCATATATTTT.

This chain connects TRBV29-1 to TRBJ2-1, with TRBD2 matching 13 bases. The V segment lost 6 bases and the J segment 12 bases; nucleotides outside the gene matches: 8. The CDR3 consists of 13 residues. Germline CDR1 and CDR2: SQVTM and ANQGSEA. The CDR3 DNA follows: TGCAGCGTGGATGGACTAGCGGGAGACTGGCAGTTCTTC. Translating it yields CSVDGLAGDWQFF.

This clone was observed once. The rearrangement joins TRBV30 to TRBJ2-5; 10 bases line up with TRBD1. Germline V CDR1 and CDR2: GTSNPN, SVGIG (reference sequence). The CDR3 consists of 18 residues. Trimming took 0 bases from V and 2 from J; bases not matched to a gene: 12. CDR3 nucleotide sequence: TGTGCCTGGAGTGTGGAGACAGGGGGCTGGGGGTTACAAGAGACCCAGTACTTC. Encoded protein: CAWSVETGGWGLQETQYF.

The chain joins TRBV30 to TRBJ1-2, with D uncertain. The CDR3 has 13 residues. The ends were cut back, 2 bases at V and 1 base at J, with 8 bases in the middle. Germline V gene data show CDR1 as GTSNPN and CDR2 as SVGIG (reference sequence). For the CDR3, the DNA is TGTGCCTGGAGTCCCACCGGTAACTATGGCTACACCTTC. Its protein is CAWSPTGNYGYTF.

The chain recombines TRBV19 with TRBJ1-5; tentatively, D is TRBD1 (5 bases). The CDR3 covers 13 residues. Deletions cut 3 bases from V and 6 bases from J, with 9 bases between. Germline loops: CDR1 LNHDA, CDR2 SQIVND (reference sequence). CDR3 bases: TGTGCCAGTAGTATCCAGGGAAGTCAGCCCCAGCATTTT. Its protein is CASSIQGSQPQHF.

The V gene is TRBV27, the J gene TRBJ1-4; D is undetermined. Deletions cut 4 bases from V and 4 bases from J, with 7 bases between. The CDR3 spans 13 residues. Germline assignment: CDR1 MNHEY and CDR2 SMNVEV (reference sequence). DNA of the CDR3: TGTGCCAGCAGTTGGCAGTATAATGAAAAACTGTTTTTT. Residues: CASSWQYNEKLFF.

This chain uses TRBV6-1 with TRBJ1-5; possibly TRBD1 for D (5 bases). CDR3 length: 14 residues. V was trimmed by 2 bases and J by 3 bases, leaving 8 bases between them. Germline CDR1 reads MNHNS; CDR2 reads SASEGT. CDR3 in DNA: TGTGCCAGCAGTGAACAACAGGACAATCAGCCCCAGCATTTT. It codes for CASSEQQDNQPQHF.

The chain is built from TRBV28 and TRBJ1-1, with D possibly matching TRBD1 (6 bases). The CDR3 consists of 16 residues. Germline CDR1 and CDR2: MDHEN and SYDVKM. Trimming removed 5 bases at V and 0 bases at J, with 16 bases between. CDR3 nucleotide sequence: TGTGCCAGCAGTCTATATACCGGGACACTGAACACTGAAGCTTTCTTT. It is translated as CASSLYTGTLNTEAFF.

The chain joins TRBV29-1 to TRBJ1-1; 7 bases agree with TRBD1. Germline V gene data show CDR1 as SQVTM and CDR2 as ANQGSEA. This CDR3 is 15 amino acids long. The trim removed 6 bases at V and 0 bases at J, leaving 10 bases unmatched. This CDR3 is CSVPSRQGLNTEAFF. The DNA of the CDR3 is TGCAGCGTCCCCAGCCGACAGGGCCTGAACACTGAAGCTTTCTTT.

This clone was counted a few times. This sequence joins TRBV4-1 and TRBJ1-1; 9 bases match TRBD1. Germline values: CDR1 MGHRA, CDR2 YSYEKL. With 4 bases clipped from V and 1 base from J, the junction kept 7 bases outside the gene matches. This CDR3 region has 16 residues. This chain's CDR3 is CASSPPDRGANTEAFF. For the CDR3, the DNA is TGCGCCAGCAGCCCTCCCGACAGGGGGGCGAACACTGAAGCTTTCTTT.

V is TRBV14 and J is TRBJ2-7, with 7 bases aligning to TRBD1. Germline trimming cut 6 bases from V and 0 bases from J; bases unmatched to any gene: 5. The germline V gene has CDR1 SGHDN and CDR2 FVKESK. CDR3 length: 14 residues. The CDR3, as DNA: TGTGCCAGCAGGGCCGGGACAGCCTCCTACGAGCAGTACTTC. It yields the protein CASRAGTASYEQYF. Full variable domain (missing parts from reference TRBV14 and TRBJ2-7): EAGVTQFPSHSVIEKGQTVTLRCDPISGHDNLYWYRRVMGKEIKFLLHFVKESKQDESGMPNNRFLAERTGGTYSTLKVQPAELEDSGVYFCASRAGTASYEQYFGPGTRLTVT.

The CDR3 DNA reads TGTGCTAGTGGTCTGCAGGGGGCCCCCTACAATGAGCAGTTCTTC. Encoded protein: CASGLQGAPYNEQFF. The chain is built from TRBV12-5 and TRBJ2-1; 8 nucleotides align to TRBD1. V shed 5 bases, J shed 2 bases, and the junction held 5 bases outside the gene matches. This CDR3 is 15 amino acids long. Per the germline V gene, CDR1 is LGHNT and CDR2 is FRNRAP.